A single sample gave rise to the 25 T cell receptor beta chains below, sequenced in a study of cytomegalovirus exposure and HLA in healthy donors. Use of 60 Vbeta and 13 Jbeta primers characterized the PCR. The protocol was immunoSEQ multiplex PCR, while the TCRdb copy is restricted to in-frame clones and leaves out a portion. The data contain 180,000 or so clones, 75% to 80% of them singletons. Sequenced: PBMCs. Every receptor here comes from a man aged 45-65 years in good health and CMV-seropositive.

This chain joins TRBV5-1 and TRBJ2-3; no clear D. V dropped 2 bases and J dropped 6 bases, with 10 bases sitting between them. Germline-derived CDR1 and CDR2 are SGHRS and YFSETQ. This CDR3 region has 13 residues. Here the CDR3 reads CASSLTVADTQYF. The DNA for the CDR3 is TGCGCCAGCAGCTTAACAGTGGCCGATACGCAGTATTTT.

This clone appeared a single time. The chain joins TRBV15 to TRBJ2-3; 9 positions agree with TRBD2. Trimming took 5 bases from V and 1 from J; bases not matched to a gene: 7. The CDR3 covers 16 residues. The germline gives CDR1 LNHNV, CDR2 YYDKDF (reference sequence). The CDR3 sequence: CATSDEASGGTDTQYF. DNA for the CDR3: TGTGCCACCAGCGACGAAGCTAGCGGGGGCACAGATACGCAGTATTTT.

This chain connects TRBV6-4 to TRBJ2-3; 12 bases match TRBD2. Unmatched junction bases numbered 6, after V lost 6 bases and J lost 5 bases. The CDR3 spans 15 residues. Germline CDR1 is MRHNA and CDR2 is SNTAGT. The CDR3 DNA is TGTGCCAGCAGCTCTAGCGGGGGGGTTGGAGATACGCAGTATTTT. It encodes CASSSSGGVGDTQYF.

V is TRBV7-9 and J is TRBJ2-3; 14 nucleotides align to TRBD2. V shed 5 bases and J 0 bases; nucleotides not matched to a gene: 10. The CDR3 totals 19 residues. CDR1 is SEHNR and CDR2 is FQNEAQ in the germline V gene (reference sequence). The CDR3 coding sequence is TGTGCCAGCAGCCCAAAAACCGGGACTAGCGGGGGTAGCACAGATACGCAGTATTTT. Translated: CASSPKTGTSGGSTDTQYF.

The chain links TRBV21-1 to TRBJ1-4; TRBD1 was called by the table and not checked on the DNA. TRBV21-1 is an annotated pseudogene. The CDR3 consists of 15 residues. The CDR3 DNA reads as TGTGCCAGCAGCAAAATTAAAGGGGGTGGTGAAAAACTGTTTTTT. Translation: CASSKIKGGGEKLFF.

As for this clone: Other DNA sequences within the sample encode an identical CDR3. The rearrangement uses TRBV6-5 and TRBJ1-5; TRBD1 matches at 9 bases. V gave up 6 bases and J gave up 2 bases; unmatched junction bases: 2. This CDR3 is 14 amino acids long. Germline CDR1 is MNHEY and CDR2 is SVGAGI. This chain's CDR3 is CASRRQGGNQPQHF. Here the CDR3 DNA reads TGTGCCAGCAGACGACAGGGGGGCAATCAGCCCCAGCATTTT.

The chain is built from TRBV4-2 and TRBJ2-5, with TRBD2 matching 7 bases. CDR3 length: 14 amino acids. The germline CDR1 and CDR2 sequences are LGHNA and YNFKEQ. V was clipped by 1 base and J by 2 bases; unmatched bases: 1. CDR3 in amino acids: CASSQVRGQETQYF. Here the CDR3 DNA reads TGTGCCAGCAGCCAAGTGCGGGGGCAAGAGACCCAGTACTTC.

For this clone: The DNA is left out, because the CDR3 cannot be placed on it with certainty; the CDR3 is given as TCRdb lists it. The V call is TRBV5-1, the J call TRBJ2-4; TRBD1 reflects the table's D call only, with no check against the DNA. The CDR3 length is 14 residues, termini included. Germline lookup yields CDR1 SGHRS and CDR2 YFSETQ. This CDR3 reads CASSLVVGQGAPDF.

This clone came up a few times. The J gene is TRBJ1-1, the V gene TRBV5-1; D may be TRBD1 (5 bases). Germline lookup yields CDR1 SGHRS and CDR2 YFSETQ. This CDR3 contains 11 residues. V lost 3 bases, J lost 7 bases, and 7 bases lay in between. The chain's CDR3 is CASSSGFEAFF. CDR3 sequence (DNA): TGCGCCAGCAGCTCAGGGTTTGAAGCTTTCTTT.

The chain recombines TRBV6-1 with TRBJ1-1, with D possibly being TRBD1 (6 bases). V lost 4 bases, J lost 5 bases, and 17 bases lay in between. The CDR3 length is 15 residues. Germline V gene data show CDR1 as MNHNS and CDR2 as SASEGT. CDR3 nucleotide sequence: TGTGCCAGCAGTGGGTCGGCAGGGGAAGGGACTGAAGCTTTCTTT. Protein product: CASSGSAGEGTEAFF.

The genes are TRBV5-1 and TRBJ2-3; 9 positions agree with TRBD2. Germline-derived CDR1 and CDR2 are SGHRS and YFSETQ. The CDR3 covers 15 residues. V lost 1 base and J lost 4; bases outside the gene matches: 4. CDR3 nucleotide sequence: TGCGCCAGCAGCTTGTTGCGGGGGGGATCAGATACGCAGTATTTT. It is translated as CASSLLRGGSDTQYF.

The chain carries TRBV5-4 and TRBJ1-2; tentatively, D is TRBD1 (6 bases). The CDR3 contains 14 residues. Between the trimmed V and J ends, which lost 4 bases and 3 bases, there was a span of 13 bases. Germline V gene data show CDR1 as SGHNT and CDR2 as YYREEE (reference sequence). CDR3 in amino acids: CASSPGGGYYGYTF. CDR3 sequence (DNA): TGTGCCAGCAGCCCTGGGGGGGGCTACTATGGCTACACCTTC.

As DNA, the CDR3 is TGTGCCAGCAGTTCCCAACAGGGGTATGGCTACACCTTC. Its protein product is CASSSQQGYGYTF. The chain carries TRBV6-5 and TRBJ1-2; TRBD1 aligns across 7 bases. CDR3 length: 13 amino acids. In germline, CDR1 is MNHEY, CDR2 SVGAGI. The V and J ends lost 4 bases and 5 bases, in that order; junction bases with no gene match: 4.

The chain combines TRBV7-8 with TRBJ2-5, with D possibly matching TRBD2 (6 bases). V was shortened by 4 bases and J by 0 bases, with 12 bases between the two germline ends. There are 15 residues in the CDR3. Germline values: CDR1 SGHVS, CDR2 FQNEAQ. The DNA for the CDR3 is TGTGCCAGCAGCTCGTACCGGGACTACCAAGAGACCCAGTACTTC. It specifies CASSSYRDYQETQYF.

This chain links TRBV7-9 with TRBJ1-6; a possible D gene is TRBD1 (5 bases). The V end was cut by 4 bases, the J end by 6 bases, with 13 bases between. Germline V gene lookup returns CDR1 SEHNR and CDR2 FQNEAQ (reference sequence). The CDR3 extends over 15 amino acids. CDR3 sequence (DNA): TGTGCCAGCAGCTCTGGACAAGGAACTAATTCACCCCTCCACTTT. Its translation: CASSSGQGTNSPLHF.

This clone was observed a few times. The chain links TRBV18 to TRBJ1-2, with no clear D. The V gene's germline CDR1 is KGHSH and CDR2 LQKENI. V dropped 0 bases and J dropped 4 bases, with 15 bases sitting between them. The CDR3 has 16 residues. The CDR3 DNA reads TGTGCCAGCTCACCACCGATTGGAGGAGGACCCTATGGCTACACCTTC. This encodes CASSPPIGGGPYGYTF. The full variable domain, in which reference TRBV18 and TRBJ1-2 provide the parts outside the CDR3, is NAGVMQNPRHLVRRRGQEARLRCSPMKGHSHVYWYRQLPEEGLKFMVYLQKENIIDESGMPKERFSAEFPKEGPSILRIQQVVRGDSAAYFCASSPPIGGGPYGYTFGSGTRLTVV.

This chain links TRBV6-1 with TRBJ1-2; TRBD1 agrees at 8 bases. This CDR3 is built from 15 residues. Per the germline V gene, CDR1 is MNHNS and CDR2 is SASEGT. Trimming took 6 bases from V and 2 from J; bases not matched to a gene: 8. The CDR3 is CASRKGRDRNYGYTF. Written as DNA, the CDR3 is TGTGCCAGCAGGAAAGGGAGGGACAGGAACTATGGCTACACCTTC.

The genes are TRBV4-2 and TRBJ2-2; 10 nucleotides line up with TRBD1. Unmatched junction bases numbered 0, after V lost 1 base and J lost 1 base. Per germline, CDR1 LGHNA and CDR2 YNFKEQ. The CDR3 is made up of 16 amino acids. CDR3 in amino acids: CASSQGTGGNTGELFF. CDR3 nucleotide sequence: TGTGCCAGCAGCCAAGGGACAGGGGGGAACACCGGGGAGCTGTTTTTT.

The chain couples TRBV28 to TRBJ1-1; 8 bases are a match to TRBD1. V trimming: 4 bases; J trimming: 2 bases; junction bases outside the gene matches: 3. The CDR3 spans 14 residues. Germline CDR1 MDHEN, CDR2 SYDVKM. The CDR3 protein is CASSWTGINTEAFF. In nucleotides, the CDR3 is TGTGCCAGCAGTTGGACAGGGATAAACACTGAAGCTTTCTTT.

This clone was counted between two and nine times. This rearrangement joins TRBV6-1 to TRBJ1-4, with 10 bases that match TRBD1. CDR3 length: 16 amino acids. J lost 10 bases, V lost 2 bases, and 10 bases had no gene match. The germline V gene has CDR1 MNHNS and CDR2 SASEGT. The CDR3 DNA follows: TGTGCCAGCAGTGAATTAGGACAGGGGGGAAGGGGAAAACTGTTTTTT. As protein: CASSELGQGGRGKLFF.

This rearrangement joins TRBV7-9 to TRBJ2-2; TRBD1 matches at 8 bases. The CDR3 loop spans 14 amino acids. Germline CDR1 reads SEHNR; CDR2 reads FQNEAQ (reference sequence). The junction had 4 bases not matched to a gene; V was cut back by 4 bases and J by 6 bases. The CDR3 sequence: CASSSGTGSGELFF. CDR3 coding DNA: TGTGCCAGCAGCTCGGGGACAGGTTCCGGGGAGCTGTTTTTT.

The chain carries TRBV4-1 and TRBJ2-7; D is perhaps TRBD2 (6 bases). This CDR3 is 16 amino acids long. The ends were cut back, 7 bases at V and 2 bases at J, with 21 bases in the middle. Germline V CDR1 and CDR2: MGHRA, YSYEKL. This CDR3 reads CASNRSGTQLTYEQYF. The CDR3 DNA is TGCGCCAGCAACCGATCCGGGACTCAACTAACCTACGAGCAGTACTTC.

This clone was seen once. CDR3 sequence (DNA): TGTGCCAGCAGTGGGAGAGGGAAGGAATCACCCCTCCACTTT. As protein: CASSGRGKESPLHF. The chain recombines TRBV28 with TRBJ1-6; D remains unclear. Germline V gene lookup returns CDR1 MDHEN and CDR2 SYDVKM. The CDR3 sequence is 14 residues long. Deletions cut 5 bases from V and 10 bases from J, with 15 bases between.

CDR3 in DNA: TGTGCCTGGAGTGGGAGAGCTAGCACAGATACGCAGTATTTT. Its protein is CAWSGRASTDTQYF. The chain employs TRBV30 and TRBJ2-3, with no clear D. Trimming shortened V by 1 base and J by 0 bases, and 8 bases separated the two germline ends. The CDR3 spans 14 residues. In germline, CDR1 is GTSNPN, CDR2 SVGIG (reference sequence).

The chain joins TRBV29-1 to TRBJ2-2; possibly TRBD1 for D (6 bases). The CDR3 runs to 15 residues. Germline CDR1 and CDR2: SQVTM and ANQGSEA. V shed 7 bases and J shed 1 base, with 16 bases lying between them. DNA of the CDR3: TGCAGCGCCGTACAAGGACAGAAGAACACCGGGGAGCTGTTTTTT. It translates to CSAVQGQKNTGELFF.